The rows below give T cell receptor beta chains drawn from one sample of a study of molecular identifiers for immune sequencing clone quantification. TCRdb itself ran the PCR reads through MiXCR, one entry per CDR3 protein. The sample includes some 65,000 distinct CDR3 sequences, about a fifth of them seen just once. Sequenced sample: naive CD8+ T cells from blood, with Jurkat cell RNA spiked in. The receptors were gathered from a human donor in good health. Some libraries in this study had Jurkat cell RNA spiked in. Each CDR3 is given with its conserved first and last residue. The D gene is left open where the match is weak. Expanded clones get a size class; other rows say once, few or many, or leave the size out.

j_gene: TRBJ2-5
d_gene: TRBD2
abundance: NA
v_gene: TRBV27
CDR3nt: TGTGCCAGCAGCCTACTAGCGGCGGGAGCGTACCCGTCAGGAGAGACCCAGTACTTC
CDR3aa: CASSLLAAGAYPSGETQYF

j_gene: TRBJ2-1
d_gene: NA
abundance: NA
v_gene: TRBV7-3
CDR3nt: TGTGCCAGCAGCCCTGGGTCACGTGAGCAGTTCTTC
CDR3aa: CASSPGSREQFF

j_gene: TRBJ2-3
d_gene: TRBD2
abundance: NA
v_gene: TRBV27
CDR3nt: TGTGCCAGCAGTTTGTCCTTTGGGGGGGGCACAGATACGCAGTATTTT
CDR3aa: CASSLSFGGGTDTQYF

j_gene: TRBJ2-1
d_gene: TRBD1
abundance: many
v_gene: TRBV10-3
CDR3nt: TGTGCCATCAGTCAGGGGGAGTGGAATGAGCAGTTCTTC
CDR3aa: CAISQGEWNEQFF

j_gene: TRBJ2-1
d_gene: TRBD2
abundance: few
v_gene: TRBV6-2/TRBV6-3
CDR3nt: TGTGCCAGCAGGAAAGGGACTAGCGGGATCCACCCTGCCTACAATGAGCAGTTCTTC
CDR3aa: CASRKGTSGIHPAYNEQFF

j_gene: TRBJ2-1
d_gene: NA
abundance: many
v_gene: TRBV11-2
CDR3nt: TGTGCCAGCAGCTCCGTGGGTGAGCAGTTCTTC
CDR3aa: CASSSVGEQFF

j_gene: TRBJ2-7
d_gene: NA
abundance: NA
v_gene: TRBV12-3/TRBV12-4
CDR3nt: TGTGCCAGCAGTTTAAGGTTGGGGGAACCGGGAACCTACGAGCAGTACTTC
CDR3aa: CASSLRLGEPGTYEQYF

j_gene: TRBJ2-1
d_gene: NA
abundance: many
v_gene: TRBV13
CDR3nt: TGTGCCAGCAGCTCCGCCGGGCCCGTCTACAATGAGCAGTTCTTC
CDR3aa: CASSSAGPVYNEQFF

j_gene: TRBJ1-5
d_gene: TRBD1
abundance: many
v_gene: TRBV12-3/TRBV12-4
CDR3nt: TGTGCCAGCACGCGGACAGGGCATCAGCCCCAGCATTTT
CDR3aa: CASTRTGHQPQHF

j_gene: TRBJ1-1
d_gene: NA
abundance: many
v_gene: TRBV5-6
CDR3nt: TGTGCCAGCAGCCTGGGGGGCGGGTCCACTGAAGCTTTCTTT
CDR3aa: CASSLGGGSTEAFF

j_gene: TRBJ2-1
d_gene: TRBD1
abundance: many
v_gene: TRBV29-1
CDR3nt: TGCAGCGTTGAAGACCCTCTGGCAGGGGGCGCGAACAATGAGCAGTTCTTC
CDR3aa: CSVEDPLAGGANNEQFF

j_gene: TRBJ1-4
d_gene: TRBD1
abundance: many
v_gene: TRBV11-3
CDR3nt: TGTGCCAGCAGCCGGACAGGGGCAACTAATGAAAAACTGTTTTTT
CDR3aa: CASSRTGATNEKLFF

j_gene: TRBJ2-7
d_gene: NA
abundance: few
v_gene: TRBV19
CDR3nt: TGTGCCAGTAGTAAGACAGGAGATCGCTCCTACGAGCAGTACTTC
CDR3aa: CASSKTGDRSYEQYF

j_gene: TRBJ2-3
d_gene: NA
abundance: many
v_gene: TRBV4-1
CDR3nt: TGCGCCAGCAGCCAGCAAGCCCGGGACACCTTGGGAGATACGCAGTATTTT
CDR3aa: CASSQQARDTLGDTQYF

j_gene: TRBJ1-2
d_gene: NA
abundance: NA
v_gene: TRBV9
CDR3nt: TGTGCCAGCAGCCCCCCGTCTTCTAACTATGGCTACACCTTC
CDR3aa: CASSPPSSNYGYTF

j_gene: TRBJ2-7
d_gene: TRBD2
abundance: many
v_gene: TRBV30
CDR3nt: TGTGCCTGGAGTGTTTTGCTAGCGGGACCCTACGAGCAGTACTTC
CDR3aa: CAWSVLLAGPYEQYF

j_gene: TRBJ2-1
d_gene: NA
abundance: many
v_gene: TRBV12-5
CDR3nt: TGTGCTAGTGCCGATAGAACTGGAAACAATGAGCAGTTCTTC
CDR3aa: CASADRTGNNEQFF

j_gene: TRBJ2-5
d_gene: TRBD1
abundance: NA
v_gene: TRBV7-9
CDR3nt: TGTGCCAGCAGCTGGGCTCAGGGGGCAGGGGAGACCCAGTACTTC
CDR3aa: CASSWAQGAGETQYF

j_gene: TRBJ1-4
d_gene: NA
abundance: medium-sized
v_gene: TRBV4-2
CDR3nt: TGTGCCAGCAGCCACTTTCCGCCTCGCGCAACTAATGAAAAACTGTTTTTT
CDR3aa: CASSHFPPRATNEKLFF

j_gene: TRBJ1-2
d_gene: NA
abundance: many
v_gene: TRBV29-1
CDR3nt: TGCAGCGTTGAATGGGACCCCCCACCGAGGGGCTACACCTTC
CDR3aa: CSVEWDPPPRGYTF

j_gene: TRBJ1-1
d_gene: TRBD1
abundance: many
v_gene: TRBV28
CDR3nt: TGTGCCAGCAGTCCCGGACAGGGCCATATGAACACTGAAGCTTTCTTT
CDR3aa: CASSPGQGHMNTEAFF

j_gene: TRBJ2-5
d_gene: TRBD1
abundance: few
v_gene: TRBV30
CDR3nt: TGTGCCTTGCTAAAACCGGGACAGGGCCCGGAGACCCAGTACTTC
CDR3aa: CALLKPGQGPETQYF

j_gene: TRBJ2-1
d_gene: NA
abundance: many
v_gene: TRBV7-2
CDR3nt: TGTGCCAGCAGGGGTACAGGGTTCTACAATGAGCAGTTCTTC
CDR3aa: CASRGTGFYNEQFF

j_gene: TRBJ2-7
d_gene: TRBD1
abundance: many
v_gene: TRBV29-1
CDR3nt: TGCAGCGTTACCATCCAGGGGGAAGAGCAGTACTTC
CDR3aa: CSVTIQGEEQYF

j_gene: TRBJ2-7
d_gene: NA
abundance: many
v_gene: TRBV10-3
CDR3nt: TGTGCCATCAGTGAAATGACATTGGAGGACGAGCAGTACTTC
CDR3aa: CAISEMTLEDEQYF

j_gene: TRBJ2-1
d_gene: NA
abundance: NA
v_gene: TRBV4-1
CDR3nt: TGCGTCAGCAGCCAAGATGCAGAGAGGGATGAGCAGTTCTTC
CDR3aa: CVSSQDAERDEQFF

j_gene: TRBJ1-1
d_gene: NA
abundance: NA
v_gene: TRBV10-3
CDR3nt: TGTGCCATCAGTGGGGGGGGGGGGGTGAACACTGAAGCTTTCTTT
CDR3aa: CAISGGGGVNTEAFF

j_gene: TRBJ2-3
d_gene: NA
abundance: many
v_gene: TRBV6-6
CDR3nt: TGTGCCAGCAGTGACCAACAGGGATCAGATACGCAGTATTTT
CDR3aa: CASSDQQGSDTQYF

j_gene: TRBJ1-5
d_gene: NA
abundance: many
v_gene: TRBV11-2
CDR3nt: TGTGCCAGCAGCTTAGCGGGGGGGGGAGATAGCAATCAGCCCCAGCATTTT
CDR3aa: CASSLAGGGDSNQPQHF

j_gene: TRBJ2-1
d_gene: NA
abundance: NA
v_gene: TRBV7-2
CDR3nt: TGTGCCAGCAGCTTGTTAGGGGGCGGGGACAATGAGCAGTTCTTC
CDR3aa: CASSLLGGGDNEQFF

j_gene: TRBJ2-7
d_gene: TRBD2
abundance: many
v_gene: TRBV4-2
CDR3nt: TGTGCCAGCAGCCCCCGACTAGCGGGAAGCTACGAGCAGTACTTC
CDR3aa: CASSPRLAGSYEQYF

j_gene: TRBJ1-4
d_gene: NA
abundance: many
v_gene: TRBV14
CDR3nt: TGTGCCAGCAGCCGAGAGATAATCGGCGGGGTATTAAATGAAAAACTGTTTTTT
CDR3aa: CASSREIIGGVLNEKLFF

j_gene: TRBJ2-5
d_gene: NA
abundance: NA
v_gene: TRBV13
CDR3nt: TGTGCCAGCAGCCACGACAGACAAGAGACCCAGTACTTC
CDR3aa: CASSHDRQETQYF

j_gene: TRBJ2-1
d_gene: NA
abundance: few
v_gene: TRBV5-1
CDR3nt: TGCGCCAGCAGCTTGGCAGGGGTCGCCTACAATGAGCAGTTCTTC
CDR3aa: CASSLAGVAYNEQFF

j_gene: TRBJ2-7
d_gene: TRBD2
abundance: few
v_gene: TRBV5-1
CDR3nt: TGCGCCAGCAGCTGGGGGAGGGACGTCGAGCAGTACTTC
CDR3aa: CASSWGRDVEQYF

j_gene: TRBJ2-1
d_gene: TRBD2
abundance: many
v_gene: TRBV20-1
CDR3nt: TGCAGTGCCGCGACTAGCGGGGGCTACAATGAGCAGTTCTTC
CDR3aa: CSAATSGGYNEQFF

j_gene: TRBJ2-7
d_gene: NA
abundance: NA
v_gene: TRBV27
CDR3nt: TGTGCCAGCAGTTTAACCGCTACAATAGGGTTTTACGAGCAGTACTTC
CDR3aa: CASSLTATIGFYEQYF

j_gene: TRBJ1-1
d_gene: NA
abundance: few
v_gene: TRBV7-9
CDR3nt: TGTGCCAGCAGCTCCTGGGGGGACACTGAAGCTTTCTTT
CDR3aa: CASSSWGDTEAFF

j_gene: TRBJ2-7
d_gene: NA
abundance: many
v_gene: TRBV7-9
CDR3nt: TGTGCCGGAGCGCGGGCGGCTAGTTACGAGCAGTACTTC
CDR3aa: CAGARAASYEQYF

j_gene: TRBJ1-6
d_gene: TRBD1
abundance: NA
v_gene: TRBV30
CDR3nt: TGTGCCTGGAGTGCGACAGGACAGGGGGTTAATTCACCCCTCCACTTT
CDR3aa: CAWSATGQGVNSPLHF

j_gene: TRBJ2-1
d_gene: TRBD2
abundance: NA
v_gene: TRBV12-5
CDR3nt: TGTGCTAGTGGTTTAGCGGGAGTGTTTGAGCAGTTCTTC
CDR3aa: CASGLAGVFEQFF

j_gene: TRBJ2-7
d_gene: TRBD1
abundance: many
v_gene: TRBV3-1
CDR3nt: TGTGCCAGCAGCCGGACAGGGGGCTCCTACGAGCAGTACTTC
CDR3aa: CASSRTGGSYEQYF

j_gene: TRBJ2-1
d_gene: NA
abundance: many
v_gene: TRBV28
CDR3nt: TGTGCCAGCAGTTTGGAGACCCTAGGTCCTACCGGGTACAATGAGCAGTTCTTC
CDR3aa: CASSLETLGPTGYNEQFF

j_gene: TRBJ2-1
d_gene: NA
abundance: many
v_gene: TRBV4-3
CDR3nt: TGCGCCAGCAGCCAAGATTGGGCGGGAAATCCAAAAGTCTACAATGAGCAGTTCTTC
CDR3aa: CASSQDWAGNPKVYNEQFF